One and the same sample provided the 20 T cell receptor beta chains below, sequenced in a study of T-cell memory formation after mild COVID-19. TCRdb reprocessed the 5' RACE reads with MiXCR, giving one entry per CDR3 protein. The table records approximately 350,000 distinct CDR3 sequences, about an eighth of them present only once. The sample was PBMCs or a T cell subset sorted from them (not recorded which). These receptors were taken from a man between 18 and 29 years old who had mild COVID-19 (a few samples of this study predate the infection). Cell type and time point are not known.

This clonotype has a handful of counts. The chain recombines TRBV11-1 with TRBJ2-3; 14 bases agree with TRBD2. V shed 5 bases and J 2 bases; nucleotides not matched to a gene: 6. CDR1 is SGHAT, CDR2 FQDESV, per germline (reference sequence). The CDR3 is 17 residues long. In DNA, the CDR3 is TGTGCCAGCAGCGGCAGGACTAGCGGGGGGCCCACAGATACGCAGTATTTT. Amino acids: CASSGRTSGGPTDTQYF.

On this clonotype: Germline and junction disagree at one end, which may indicate a read error. The rearrangement uses TRBV4-1 and TRBJ2-5, with D tentatively TRBD1 or TRBD2 (6 bases each). This CDR3 region has 12 residues. Germline CDR1 reads MGHRA; CDR2 reads YSYEKL. The CDR3 sequence is CASRGGSSDRVF. CDR3 bases: TGCGCCAGCAGGGGGGGCTCTAGCGATCGAGTCTTC.

For this clonotype: The germline gene is not matched at one end of the junction; a read error may be the cause. This chain joins TRBV7-7 and TRBJ1-6; 7 nucleotides align to TRBD1. The CDR3 totals 16 residues. The germline gives CDR1 SSHAT, CDR2 FNYEAQ (reference sequence). This CDR3 reads CASSPNRDSYNSPLHF. In nucleotides, the CDR3 is TGTGCTAGCAGCCCCAACCGGGACAGCTATAATTCACCCCTCCACTTT. Full variable domain (outside the CDR3, taken from reference TRBV7-7 and TRBJ1-6): GAGVSQSPRYKVTKRGQDVTLRCDPISSHATLYWYQQALGQGPEFLTYFNYEAQPDKSGLPSDRFSAERPEGSISTLTIQRTEQRDSAMYRCASSPNRDSYNSPLHFGNGTRLTVT.

The J gene is TRBJ2-5, the V gene TRBV24-1; tentatively, D is TRBD2 (5 bases). Per germline, CDR1 KGHDR and CDR2 SFDVKD. Trimming cost V 2 bases and J 4 bases, with 10 bases left between them. The CDR3 runs 14 residues. The CDR3 sequence is CATSDSRVVETQYF. DNA of the CDR3: TGTGCCACCAGTGATTCGCGGGTGGTAGAGACCCAGTACTTC.

This clonotype has just a few counts. This chain links TRBV20-1 with TRBJ2-3, with TRBD2 identical over 7 bases. Per the germline V gene, CDR1 is DFQATT and CDR2 is SNEGSKA (reference sequence). The CDR3 spans 15 residues. V dropped 1 base and J dropped 1; count of bases not matched to a gene: 5. This CDR3 is CSARVWLAGTDTQYF. The CDR3 nucleotides read TGCAGTGCTAGAGTTTGGCTAGCGGGCACAGATACGCAGTATTTT.

This clonotype was detected a few times. The chain uses TRBV29-1 and TRBJ2-1; 11 nucleotides align to TRBD1. V lost 4 bases, J lost 8 bases, and 4 bases stayed unmatched. CDR1 is SQVTM, CDR2 ANQGSEA, per germline. The CDR3 loop spans 13 amino acids. The CDR3 here is CSVGWTGGHEQFF. CDR3 coding DNA: TGCAGCGTTGGTTGGACAGGGGGCCATGAGCAGTTCTTC.

The chain uses TRBV10-3 and TRBJ2-1; D is uncertain. Germline CDR1 and CDR2: ENHRY and SYGVKD. V shed 4 bases and J shed 1 base, with 11 bases lying between them. This CDR3 is 15 amino acids long. DNA of the CDR3: TGTGCCATCAGTGTTGGGCAAGCTTCCTACAATGAGCAGTTCTTC. It specifies CAISVGQASYNEQFF.

This clonotype was observed a handful of times. The chain joins TRBV18 to TRBJ1-1; TRBD1 is a possible D gene (5 bases). Germline-derived CDR1 and CDR2 are KGHSH and LQKENI. Trimming took 6 bases from V and 1 from J, leaving 30 bases between them. The CDR3 spans 20 residues. The CDR3 bases are TGTGCCAGCTCGACCCTTATTCGTGACGGATCCTTCAGGGCGAACACTGAAGCTTTCTTT. This translates into CASSTLIRDGSFRANTEAFF.

The rearrangement links TRBV5-1 to TRBJ2-3; 12 bases fit TRBD2. Germline V lookup: CDR1 SGHRS, CDR2 YFSETQ. The CDR3 has 16 amino acids. V shed 4 bases and J 2 bases; nucleotides not matched to a gene: 5. Written as DNA, the CDR3 is TGCGCCAGCAGCCCAGGACTAGCGGGGAACACAGATACGCAGTATTTT. Amino acids: CASSPGLAGNTDTQYF.

The table lists this clonotype with many counts. The rearrangement uses TRBV5-1 and TRBJ2-5; D remains unclear. The V end was cut by 0 bases, the J end by 5 bases, with 8 bases between. Germline V CDR1 and CDR2: SGHRS, YFSETQ. This CDR3 spans 13 amino acids. The CDR3 loop is CASSLDSRETQYF. The CDR3 coding sequence is TGCGCCAGCAGCTTGGACAGTCGGGAGACCCAGTACTTC.

The chain joins TRBV6-2 or TRBV6-3 to TRBJ1-1; TRBD1 matches 7 bases. After removal of 6 bases from V and 6 bases from J, the junction contained 4 bases not matched to a gene. The CDR3 is 12 amino acids. Germline CDR1 reads MNHEY; CDR2 reads SVGEGT. The CDR3 DNA reads as TGTGCCAGCAGAAAGGGGGCCGCTGAAGCTTTCTTT. This codes for CASRKGAAEAFF.

In nucleotides, the CDR3 is TGTGCCAGCAGTTTGTACAGATCCTACGAGCAGTACTTC. This sequence encodes CASSLYRSYEQYF. This rearrangement joins TRBV12-3 or TRBV12-4 to TRBJ2-7; D is ambiguous. The CDR3 runs to 13 residues. V lost 3 bases, J lost 1 base, and 7 bases lay in between.

V is TRBV6-1 and J is TRBJ1-5; 11 nucleotides match TRBD1. This CDR3 has 18 amino acids. V lost 4 bases to trimming and J lost 6 bases; unmatched junction nucleotides: 14. The germline gives CDR1 MNHNS, CDR2 SASEGT. In DNA, the CDR3 is TGTGCCAGCAGTGCCCTCCGGAGGGACAGGGGGACTGTTCAGCCCCAGCATTTT. It encodes CASSALRRDRGTVQPQHF.

The chain combines TRBV7-9 with TRBJ1-1, with D possibly being TRBD1 (6 bases). Germline V gene sequence: CDR1 SEHNR, CDR2 FQNEAQ (reference sequence). This CDR3 has 15 amino acids. The V gene lost 6 bases and the J gene lost 0 bases, with 14 bases spanning the gap. The CDR3 loop reads CASRGGRQLNTEAFF. The CDR3 DNA sequence: TGTGCCAGCAGGGGGGGGCGGCAGTTGAACACTGAAGCTTTCTTT. Looking up the rest from reference TRBV7-9 and TRBJ1-1 gives the full variable domain: DTGVSQNPRHKITKRGQNVTFRCDPISEHNRLYWYRQTLGQGPEFLTYFQNEAQLEKSRLLSDRFSAERPKGSFSTLEIQRTEQGDSAMYLCASRGGRQLNTEAFFGQGTRLTVV.

This clonotype was detected ten times or more. The chain combines TRBV6-2 or TRBV6-3 with TRBJ2-6; D gene ambiguous. CDR3 length equals 15 residues. The V and J ends lost 2 bases and 2 bases respectively, with 7 bases between them. Germline lookup yields CDR1 MNHEY and CDR2 SVGEGT. The CDR3 spells CASSYPMAGANVLTF. In DNA form, the CDR3 reads TGTGCCAGCAGTTACCCAATGGCTGGGGCCAACGTCCTGACTTTC.

At least ten counts were recorded for this clonotype. The gene calls are TRBV7-3 and TRBJ2-3, with D perhaps TRBD1 (6 bases). The CDR3 is 15 amino acids. Deletions cut 0 bases from V and 0 bases from J, with 7 bases between. Germline V lookup: CDR1 SGHTA, CDR2 FQGTGA. The DNA for the CDR3 is TGTGCCAGCAGCTTAACAGGGGGTAGCACAGATACGCAGTATTTT. Translating it yields CASSLTGGSTDTQYF.

The chain's CDR3 is CASSLAQHQGNTIYF. CDR3 DNA sequence: TGTGCCAGCAGCTTAGCACAGCATCAGGGAAACACCATATATTTT. This chain uses TRBV7-9 with TRBJ1-3; D not resolved. Deletions cut 0 bases from V and 4 bases from J, with 10 bases between. This CDR3 spans 15 amino acids. Germline CDR1 and CDR2: SEHNR and FQNEAQ (reference sequence). Complete variable domain (other parts from reference TRBV7-9 and TRBJ1-3): DTGVSQNPRHKITKRGQNVTFRCDPISEHNRLYWYRQTLGQGPEFLTYFQNEAQLEKSRLLSDRFSAERPKGSFSTLEIQRTEQGDSAMYLCASSLAQHQGNTIYFGEGSWLTVV.

The V call is TRBV10-1, the J call TRBJ2-3; TRBD2 matches at 14 bases. Germline loops: CDR1 WNHNN, CDR2 SYGVQD (reference sequence). The junction had 10 bases not matched to a gene; V was cut back by 3 bases and J by 8 bases. The CDR3 is 17 amino acids. The CDR3 DNA follows: TGCGCCAGCAGTGATGGGACTAGCGGGGGCCCACTCGGTACGCAGTATTTT. Translation: CASSDGTSGGPLGTQYF.

The rearrangement links TRBV12-3 or TRBV12-4 to TRBJ2-1; 8 nucleotides agree with TRBD1. After removal of 3 bases from V and 5 bases from J, the junction contained 9 bases not matched to a gene. The CDR3 runs to 16 residues. CDR3 in DNA: TGTGCCAGCAGTTTGGCCCTCGGGACAGGCCACAATGAGCAGTTCTTC. Amino acid sequence: CASSLALGTGHNEQFF.

This clonotype appeared a few times. V usage is TRBV11-2 and J usage is TRBJ1-1; D perhaps matches TRBD1 (6 bases). CDR1 SGHAT and CDR2 FQNNGV come from the germline V gene. The CDR3 covers 15 residues. Trimming cost V 8 bases and J 5 bases, with 21 bases left between them. The chain's CDR3 is CASRGLRGRGTEAFF. The CDR3 DNA follows: TGTGCCAGCCGTGGGCTCCGGGGGCGAGGTACTGAAGCTTTCTTT.